A single sample gave rise to the 2 T cell receptor beta chains below, sequenced in a study of vaccination and CD4 T cells after COVID-19. Treatment meaning: roughly 10-day PBMC culture with coronavirus spike peptide pools or control peptides (ViraFEST assay). For these receptors, no antigen is known. Cultured CD4+ T-cell DNA underwent Oncomine TCR Beta short-read sequencing. Each CDR3 protein gets one entry after TCRdb re-called the PCR reads with MiXCR. The sample gives 20,000 to 25,000 distinct CDR3 sequences, roughly three fifths of which show up once; about an eighth is in the top ten. The sample here was CD4+ T cells from blood, cultured in vitro, taken after SARS-CoV-2 vaccination. The origin of the receptors is a human donor who received a COVID-19 vaccine.

V and J are TRBV15 and TRBJ1-4; no clear D. This CDR3 is 15 amino acids long. Between the trimmed V and J ends, which lost 0 bases and 2 bases, there was a span of 7 bases. Germline V gene data show CDR1 as LNHNV and CDR2 as YYDKDF (reference sequence). The CDR3 sequence is CATSRDGRTNEKLFF. CDR3 DNA: TGTGCCACCAGCAGAGATGGGCGGACTAATGAAAAACTGTTTTTT.

The chain uses TRBV2 and TRBJ1-1; D not resolved. Per the germline V gene, CDR1 is SNHLY and CDR2 is FYNNEI. The V gene lost 8 bases and the J gene lost 5 bases, with 15 bases spanning the gap. The length of the CDR3 is 13 residues. In DNA form, the CDR3 reads TGTGCCAGCCTCCGGGCTGGGAATACTGAAGCTTTCTTT. The encoded protein is CASLRAGNTEAFF.